This record covers a single T cell receptor (beta chain). This CDR3 has 15 residues. CDR1 SGDLS and CDR2 YYNGEE come from the germline V gene. Trimming took 0 bases from V and 1 from J, leaving 9 bases between them. The data originate from a study of blood T cell repertoires in COVID-19. Assignment of participants to cohorts was predicated upon participant-reported clinical history. Clones were read by immunoSEQ multiplex PCR, and TCRdb kept only the in-frame ones, dropping some. The data hold about 400,000 clones, with approximately 86% observed a single time. The TCR was taken from a middle-aged woman with acute COVID-19. V and J are TRBV9 and TRBJ2-3; TRBD1 might be the D (6 bases). The sample consisted of PBMCs or T cells enriched from blood (not recorded which). The CDR3 loop is CASSVEGDRTDTQYF. Here the CDR3 DNA reads TGTGCCAGCAGCGTAGAGGGGGACCGCACAGATACGCAGTATTTT. Full variable domain (rest looked up from reference TRBV9 and TRBJ2-3): DSGVTQTPKHLITATGQRVTLRCSPRSGDLSVYWYQQSLDQGLQFLIQYYNGEERAKGNILERFSAQQFPDLHSELNLSSLELGDSALYFCASSVEGDRTDTQYFGPGTRLTVL.